The clone carrying this TCR beta chain was seen a single time. Its antigen is not known. A much bigger clone sits one base away, suggesting this may be a read error. The data were taken from a study of T cells after yellow fever vaccination. Study findings and constraints: Abundant clonotypes from the bulk population could get into FACS-sorted repertoires as contaminants. It was the secondary response that reached its peak faster, day 5 versus 15, but it was weaker. Clones that expanded after primary vaccination mostly reappeared after the booster (roughly 96% CD4, roughly 87% CD8).

The authors made TCR cDNA by 5'RACE template switching, adding a universal primer site and UMIs. TCRdb used MiXCR to reprocess the 5' RACE reads, holding one entry per CDR3 protein. The sample records over 110,000 distinct CDR3 sequences, 7.7% being singletons. Germline V lookup: CDR1 MDHEN, CDR2 SYDVKM. The CDR3 consists of 15 residues. The sample was CD4+ T cells sorted from PBMCs, taken 5 days after the yellow fever booster vaccination. The V call is TRBV28, the J call TRBJ2-5; D might be TRBD1 (6 bases). The clonotype originates from a man aged 30 to 39 who received the YFV17D yellow fever vaccine. The DNA for the CDR3 is TGTGCCAGCAGACCCCAAGGACAGCACCATGAGACCCAGTACTTC. This translates into CASRPQGQHHETQYF.